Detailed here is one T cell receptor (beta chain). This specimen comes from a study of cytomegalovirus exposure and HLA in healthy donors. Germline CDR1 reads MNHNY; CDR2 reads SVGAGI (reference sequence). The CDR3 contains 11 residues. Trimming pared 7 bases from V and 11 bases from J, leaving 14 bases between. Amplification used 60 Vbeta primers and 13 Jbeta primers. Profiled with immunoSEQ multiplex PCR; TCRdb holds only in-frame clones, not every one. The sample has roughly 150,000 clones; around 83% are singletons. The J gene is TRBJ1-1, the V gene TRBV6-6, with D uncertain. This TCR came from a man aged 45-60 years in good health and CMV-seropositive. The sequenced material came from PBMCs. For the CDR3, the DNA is TGTGCCAGCAACCCTGGAGAGGGTGCTTTCTTT. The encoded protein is CASNPGEGAFF.